The next 7 T cell receptor beta chains were all read from a single sample in a study of T cell responses to AZD1222 COVID-19 vaccine. Measured with immunoSEQ multiplex PCR; TCRdb has only the in-frame clones, and not every one. The sample contains approximately 200,000 clones, roughly nine tenths of which appear only once. Source: peripheral blood, taken 28 days after the second AZD1222 dose. The receptor source for this set is an adult who received the AZD1222 COVID-19 vaccine.

This sequence joins TRBV2 and TRBJ1-6, with a possible D match to TRBD1 (5 bases). The CDR3 runs 14 residues. Per germline, CDR1 SNHLY and CDR2 FYNNEI. V shed 3 bases and J shed 12 bases, with 15 bases lying between them. The CDR3 region has the DNA TGTGCCAGCAGTGATCAAGGGGTTAGTGTACCCCTCCACTTT. Encoded protein: CASSDQGVSVPLHF.

The rearrangement uses TRBV18 and TRBJ1-2, with D possibly being TRBD1 (6 bases). Germline CDR1 and CDR2: KGHSH and LQKENI. V dropped 0 bases and J dropped 2 bases, with 10 bases sitting between them. This CDR3 is 15 amino acids long. As DNA, the CDR3 is TGTGCCAGCTCACCACCCACAGGGCCCAACTATGGCTACACCTTC. Its translation: CASSPPTGPNYGYTF.

The rearrangement uses TRBV5-1 and TRBJ2-7; D is unclear. V was cut by 2 bases and J by 2 bases, with 17 bases left in between. This CDR3 has 16 residues. Germline-derived CDR1 and CDR2 are SGHRS and YFSETQ. The CDR3 protein is CASSFDRNIGTYEQYF. In DNA form, the CDR3 reads TGCGCCAGCAGCTTTGACCGCAACATTGGAACCTACGAGCAGTACTTC.

The J gene is TRBJ2-7, the V gene TRBV6-6; 9 nucleotides match TRBD2. This CDR3 region has 16 residues. V lost 2 bases and J lost 2; bases outside the gene matches: 7. CDR1 is MNHNY and CDR2 is SVGAGI in the germline V gene (reference sequence). The CDR3 DNA follows: TGTGCCAGCAGTTACATGGGGCTAGCGGGAACCTACGAGCAGTACTTC. This encodes CASSYMGLAGTYEQYF.

The chain employs TRBV18 and TRBJ1-1, with 8 bases aligning to TRBD1. CDR3 length: 15 amino acids. Germline loops: CDR1 KGHSH, CDR2 LQKENI. The ends lost 3 bases at V and 3 bases at J; junction bases unmatched: 6. For the CDR3, the DNA is TGTGCCAGCTCACCTCAAGACAGGGGTTACACTGAAGCTTTCTTT. Translated: CASSPQDRGYTEAFF. Filled out from reference TRBV18 and TRBJ1-1, the complete variable domain reads NAGVMQNPRHLVRRRGQEARLRCSPMKGHSHVYWYRQLPEEGLKFMVYLQKENIIDESGMPKERFSAEFPKEGPSILRIQQVVRGDSAAYFCASSPQDRGYTEAFFGQGTRLTVV.

The CDR3 DNA reads TGTGCCAGCAGCTACGCAGGCAATGAGCAGTTCTTC. This sequence encodes CASSYAGNEQFF. The chain has TRBV11-2 and TRBJ2-1; no reliable D call. Trimming shortened V by 4 bases and J by 6 bases, and 7 bases separated the two germline ends. The CDR3 is 12 residues long. CDR1 is SGHAT and CDR2 is FQNNGV in the germline V gene.

This clone has more than one count but fewer than ten. The gene calls are TRBV28 and TRBJ2-7; TRBD1 matches at 9 bases. This CDR3 has 14 amino acids. The ends lost 5 bases at V and 3 bases at J; junction bases unmatched: 5. Germline CDR1 reads MDHEN; CDR2 reads SYDVKM. The CDR3 protein is CASSHRQGGYEQYF. Here the CDR3 DNA reads TGTGCCAGCAGTCACCGACAGGGGGGCTACGAGCAGTACTTC.